The 2 T cell receptor beta chains below all came from one sample that was sequenced in a study of shared clonotypes between healthy human individuals (dated by TCRdb to between 2020 and 2021). Library preparation used the immunoSEQ multiplex PCR assay. The table was pulled from immuneACCESS by TCRdb, which kept in-frame rearrangements only. Such tables lose some clones; where checked, under half of the loss comes from unresolved V genes, and the rest has no known cause. In all, the sample holds roughly 2.4 million clones, and under 97% of those were seen once. The ten biggest clones cover 0.1% to 0.15% of the sample. Sequenced material: naive CD4+ T cells sorted from blood. The cell subset or site label, as the study defines it: CD45RA+ positively selected. The receptors shown here come from a man in his late teens or twenties in good health.

The chain has TRBV30 and TRBJ2-7; 9 bases are shared with TRBD1. The germline V gene encodes CDR1 GTSNPN and CDR2 SVGIG (reference sequence). J gave up 5 bases and V 0 bases, and 11 bases lay outside the gene matches. This CDR3 has 16 amino acids. CDR3: CAWSVKGGTGRNEQYF. CDR3 sequence (DNA): TGTGCCTGGAGTGTAAAAGGTGGGACAGGGCGGAACGAGCAGTACTTC.

This rearrangement joins TRBV19 to TRBJ1-5; D gene ambiguous. CDR3 length equals 16 residues. V lost 7 bases and J 0 bases, leaving 16 bases between the germline ends. CDR1 and CDR2 from the germline V gene are LNHDA and SQIVND (reference sequence). Here the CDR3 reads CASTLGRDYSNQPQHF. In DNA form, the CDR3 reads TGTGCCAGTACCCTTGGAAGAGATTATAGCAATCAGCCCCAGCATTTT.